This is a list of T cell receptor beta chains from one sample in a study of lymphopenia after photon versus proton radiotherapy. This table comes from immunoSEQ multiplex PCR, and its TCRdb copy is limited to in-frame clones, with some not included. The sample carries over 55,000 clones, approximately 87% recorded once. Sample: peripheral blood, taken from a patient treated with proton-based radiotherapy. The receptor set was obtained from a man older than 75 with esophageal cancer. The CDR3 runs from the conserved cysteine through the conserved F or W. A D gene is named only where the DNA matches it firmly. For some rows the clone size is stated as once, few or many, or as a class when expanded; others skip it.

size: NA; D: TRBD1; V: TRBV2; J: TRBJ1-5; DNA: TGTGCCACCCCTCGGCCGGGACAGGTCAGGTATCAGCCCCAGCATTTT; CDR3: CATPRPGQVRYQPQHF
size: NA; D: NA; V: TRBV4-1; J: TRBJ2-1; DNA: TGCGCCAGCAGCCAAGACAGTCAGAGCTCCTACAATGAGCAGTTCTTC; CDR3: CASSQDSQSSYNEQFF
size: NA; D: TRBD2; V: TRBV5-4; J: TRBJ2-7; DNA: TGTGCCAGCAGCCGGGACGCGGGAGCCTACGAGCAGTACTTC; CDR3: CASSRDAGAYEQYF
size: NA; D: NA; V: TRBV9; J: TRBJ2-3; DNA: TGTGCCAGCAGCGCAAGACAGGTAGGAGATACGCAGTATTTT; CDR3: CASSARQVGDTQYF
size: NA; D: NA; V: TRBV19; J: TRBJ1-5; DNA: TGTGCCAGTTTGTCAGGGGCAATTAGCAATCAGCCCCAGCATTTT; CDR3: CASLSGAISNQPQHF
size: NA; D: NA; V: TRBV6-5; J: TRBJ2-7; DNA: TGTGCCAGCACCCCCAACGGCCACGAGCAGTACTTC; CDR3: CASTPNGHEQYF
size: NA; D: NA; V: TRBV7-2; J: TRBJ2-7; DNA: TGTGCCAGCAGCTTAGCGGGGGGCCTTCAATACGAGCAGTACTTC; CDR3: CASSLAGGLQYEQYF
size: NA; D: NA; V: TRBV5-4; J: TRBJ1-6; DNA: TGTGCCAGCAGCCAAGGGGGTCCCTTGTCGCCCCTCCACTTT; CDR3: CASSQGGPLSPLHF
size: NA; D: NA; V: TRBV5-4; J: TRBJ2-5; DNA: TGTGCCAGCAGCTTGGCCCTGGGGGCAGAGACCCAGTACTTC; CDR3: CASSLALGAETQYF
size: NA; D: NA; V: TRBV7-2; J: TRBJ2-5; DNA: TGTGCCAGCAGCTTAGTTCTGCGCCAAGAGACCCAGTACTTC; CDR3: CASSLVLRQETQYF
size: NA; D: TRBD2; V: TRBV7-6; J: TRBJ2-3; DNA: TGTGCCAGCAGCTCTAGCGGGAACGCAGATACGCAGTATTTT; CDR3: CASSSSGNADTQYF
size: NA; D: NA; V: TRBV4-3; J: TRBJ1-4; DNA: TGCGCCAGCAGCCAAGATCAAGATGAAAAACTGTTTTTT; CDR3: CASSQDQDEKLFF
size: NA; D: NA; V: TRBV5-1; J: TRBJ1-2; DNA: TGCGCCAGCCGGGGCAGGGGAGGGGACTATGGCTACACCTTC; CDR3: CASRGRGGDYGYTF
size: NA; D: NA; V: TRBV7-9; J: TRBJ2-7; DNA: TGTGCCAGCAGCTACACTAGCTTGGGGGAGCAGTACTTC; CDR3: CASSYTSLGEQYF
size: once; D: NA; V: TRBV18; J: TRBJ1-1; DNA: TGTGCCAGCTCACCCCCCGCCACCAACACTGAAGCTTTCTTT; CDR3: CASSPPATNTEAFF
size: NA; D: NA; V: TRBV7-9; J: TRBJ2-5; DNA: TGTGCCAGCAGCTTTGTTTACCAAGAGACCCAGTACTTC; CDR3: CASSFVYQETQYF
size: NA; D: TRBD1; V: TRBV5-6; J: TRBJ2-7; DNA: TGTGCCAGCAGCCACGCCGGGACAGGGGTATACGAGCAGTACTTC; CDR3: CASSHAGTGVYEQYF
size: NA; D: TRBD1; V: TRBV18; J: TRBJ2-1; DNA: TGTGCCAGCTCACCGCCGACAGGGAATGAGCAGTTCTTC; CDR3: CASSPPTGNEQFF
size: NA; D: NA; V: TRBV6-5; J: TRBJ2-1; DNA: TGTGCCAGCAGTTACGGGGTTGTGTCCTACAATGAGCAGTTCTTC; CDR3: CASSYGVVSYNEQFF
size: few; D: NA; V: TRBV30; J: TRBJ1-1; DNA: TGTGCCTGCACTTTGCTCAGCGGGGGGGGTGAAGCTTTCTTT; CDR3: CACTLLSGGGEAFF
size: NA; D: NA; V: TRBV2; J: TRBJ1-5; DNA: TGTGCCAGCAGTGACTCGGGGAGAGAACAGCATTTT; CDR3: CASSDSGREQHF
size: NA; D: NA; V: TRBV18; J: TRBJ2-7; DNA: TGTGCCAGCTCCACAAAATCCGGAGGACAGACTCACGAGCAGTACTTC; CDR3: CASSTKSGGQTHEQYF
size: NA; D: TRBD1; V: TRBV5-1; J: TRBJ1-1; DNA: TGCGCCAGCAGCTCACCGGGACAGGGGGCCCTAACCGGTGAAGCTTTCTTT; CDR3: CASSSPGQGALTGEAFF
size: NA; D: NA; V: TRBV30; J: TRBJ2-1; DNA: TGTGCCTGGAGTCGTAGCGCAACCTACAATGAGCAGTTCTTC; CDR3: CAWSRSATYNEQFF
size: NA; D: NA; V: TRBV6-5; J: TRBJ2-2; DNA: TGTGCCAGCAGTTACGAGACAGGAATGACCGGGGAGCTGTTTTTT; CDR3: CASSYETGMTGELFF
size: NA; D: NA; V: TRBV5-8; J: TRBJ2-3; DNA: TGTGCCAGCAGCTTGTTGGCCGGGAGTGTCCCAGATACGCAGTATTTT; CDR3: CASSLLAGSVPDTQYF
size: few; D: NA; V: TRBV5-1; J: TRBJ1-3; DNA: TGCGCCAGCAGCTTGGATGTTGGGACCTCTGGAAACACCATATATTTT; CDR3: CASSLDVGTSGNTIYF
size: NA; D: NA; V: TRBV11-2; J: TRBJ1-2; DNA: TGTGCCAGCAGCTTGAGGAGAGCGGGCTATGGCTACACCTTC; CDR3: CASSLRRAGYGYTF
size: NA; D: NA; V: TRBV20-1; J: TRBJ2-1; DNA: TGCAGTGCTAGAGCGGCCAGGGAGCAGTTCTTC; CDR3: CSARAAREQFF
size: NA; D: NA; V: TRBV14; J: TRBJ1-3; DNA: TGTGCCAGCAGCCAAGTTGACGAACCTGGAAACACCATATATTTT; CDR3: CASSQVDEPGNTIYF
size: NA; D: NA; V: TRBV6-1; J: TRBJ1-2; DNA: TGTGCCAGCACTTCAGAGGCAGCCTACTATGGCTACACCTTC; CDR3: CASTSEAAYYGYTF
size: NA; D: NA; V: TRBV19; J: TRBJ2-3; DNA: TGTGCCAGTAGGATGGACAGTAGCACAGATACGCAGTATTTT; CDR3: CASRMDSSTDTQYF
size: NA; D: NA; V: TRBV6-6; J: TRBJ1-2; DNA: TGTGCCAGCAGTTCTCCGACTGTGGGGAGCCATGGCTACACCTTC; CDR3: CASSSPTVGSHGYTF
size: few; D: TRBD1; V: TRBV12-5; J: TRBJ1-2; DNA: TGTGCTAGTGGGGGACAGGGGAGGATCTGGACCTTC; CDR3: CASGGQGRIWTF
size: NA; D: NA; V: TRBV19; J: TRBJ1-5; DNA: TGTGCCAGTAGACACAGGGGCAATCAGCCCCAGCATTTT; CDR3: CASRHRGNQPQHF
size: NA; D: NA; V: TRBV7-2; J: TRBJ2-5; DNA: TGTGCCAGCAGCCCCAGGGGGGGGCGTTGGGAGACCCAGTACTTC; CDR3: CASSPRGGRWETQYF
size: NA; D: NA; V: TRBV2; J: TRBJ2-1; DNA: TGTGCCAGCAGGAGGGTACTAAGGATCAGAGCCTACAATGAGCAGTTCTTC; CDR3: CASRRVLRIRAYNEQFF
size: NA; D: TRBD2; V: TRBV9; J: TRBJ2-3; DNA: TGTGCCAGCAGCGTAATTGGCGGGGGGGCGGGCACAGATACGCAGTATTTT; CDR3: CASSVIGGGAGTDTQYF
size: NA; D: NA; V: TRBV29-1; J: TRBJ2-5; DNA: TGCAGCGTTGTAGCAGGTTTAGAGACCCAGTACTTC; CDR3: CSVVAGLETQYF
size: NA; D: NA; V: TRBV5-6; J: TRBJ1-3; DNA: TGTGCCAGCAGCTTGAGAGTCTCCGGCGACACCATATATTTT; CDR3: CASSLRVSGDTIYF
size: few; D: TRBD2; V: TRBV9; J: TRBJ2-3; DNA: TGTGCCAGTACTTATGGACTAGCGGGAGTCACAGATACGCAGTATTTT; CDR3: CASTYGLAGVTDTQYF
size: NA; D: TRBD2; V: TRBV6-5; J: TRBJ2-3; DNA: TGTGCCAGCAGTTCCACACTAGCGGGGGGAAGAGATACGCAGTATTTT; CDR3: CASSSTLAGGRDTQYF
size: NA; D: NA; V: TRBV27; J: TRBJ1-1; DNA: TGTGCCAGCAGTTTGGTGTCAGGGCCTGAAGCTTTCTTT; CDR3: CASSLVSGPEAFF
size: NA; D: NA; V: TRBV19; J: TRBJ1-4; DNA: TGTGCCAGTAGTATAGATCTATCGGGGGCCTATGGAAAACTGTTTTTT; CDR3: CASSIDLSGAYGKLFF
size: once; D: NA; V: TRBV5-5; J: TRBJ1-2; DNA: TGTGCCAGCAGCTTGGATGGGAGAGGGGCTCATGGCTACACCTTC; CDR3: CASSLDGRGAHGYTF
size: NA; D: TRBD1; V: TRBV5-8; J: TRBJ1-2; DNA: TGTGCCAGCAGCATGGACAGGTACTATGGCTACACCTTC; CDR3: CASSMDRYYGYTF
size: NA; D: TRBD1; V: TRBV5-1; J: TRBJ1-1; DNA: TGCGCCAGCAGCCCCAACAGGGGCGGGGACACTGAAGCTTTCTTT; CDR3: CASSPNRGGDTEAFF
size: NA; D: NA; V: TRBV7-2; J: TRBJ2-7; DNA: TGTGCCAGCAGCTCGTCAAGGCACGAGCAGTACTTC; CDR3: CASSSSRHEQYF
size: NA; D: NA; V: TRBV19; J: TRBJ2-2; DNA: TGTGCCAGTAGTAGGGTCACCGGGGAGCTGTTTTTT; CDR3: CASSRVTGELFF